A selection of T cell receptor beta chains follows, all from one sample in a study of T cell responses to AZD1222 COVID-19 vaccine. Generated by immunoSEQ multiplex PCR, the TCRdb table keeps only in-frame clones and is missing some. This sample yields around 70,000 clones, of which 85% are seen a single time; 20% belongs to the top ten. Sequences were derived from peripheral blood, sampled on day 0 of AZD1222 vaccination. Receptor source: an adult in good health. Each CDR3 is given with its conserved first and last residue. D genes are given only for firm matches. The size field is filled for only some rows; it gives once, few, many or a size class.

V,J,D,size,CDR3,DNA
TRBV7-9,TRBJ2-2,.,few,CASSLVGVGPTGELFF,TGTGCCAGCAGCTTAGTAGGGGTCGGCCCCACCGGGGAGCTGTTTTTT
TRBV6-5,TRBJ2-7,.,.,CASKRGYEQYF,TGTGCCAGCAAGAGGGGCTACGAGCAGTACTTC
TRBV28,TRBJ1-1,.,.,CASSSFAPLLYEAFF,TGTGCCAGCAGCAGTTTCGCCCCGCTTCTCTATGAAGCTTTCTTT
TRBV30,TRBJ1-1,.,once,CAWSVQLGGTEAFF,TGTGCCTGGAGTGTACAGCTGGGGGGCACTGAAGCTTTCTTT
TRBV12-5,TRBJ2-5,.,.,CASGLGDGRETQYF,TGTGCTAGTGGTTTGGGGGACGGGCGGGAGACCCAGTACTTC
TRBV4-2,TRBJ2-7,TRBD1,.,CASSQDGQGFYEQYF,TGTGCCAGCAGCCAAGATGGACAGGGATTCTACGAGCAGTACTTC
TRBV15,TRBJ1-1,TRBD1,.,CATSRGQGTTSLNTEAFF,TGTGCCACCAGCAGAGGACAGGGGACTACGTCCTTGAACACTGAAGCTTTCTTT
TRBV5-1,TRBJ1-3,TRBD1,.,CASSLTPGQGYGNTIYF,TGCGCCAGCAGCTTGACACCGGGACAGGGTTACGGAAACACCATATATTTT
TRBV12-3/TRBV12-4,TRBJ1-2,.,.,CASSSRGGYTF,TGTGCCAGCAGTTCTAGGGGAGGCTACACCTTC
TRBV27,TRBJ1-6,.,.,CASSLLLGAAGNSPLHF,TGTGCCAGCAGTTTATTACTCGGCGCGGCCGGGAATTCACCCCTCCACTTT
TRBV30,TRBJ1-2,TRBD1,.,CAWTVDRVNGYTF,TGTGCCTGGACCGTAGACAGGGTGAACGGCTACACCTTC
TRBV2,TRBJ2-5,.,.,CASSSRQFQETQYF,TGTGCCAGCAGTTCCAGACAGTTCCAAGAGACCCAGTACTTC
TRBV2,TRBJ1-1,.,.,CASSEGGLEEAFF,TGTGCCAGCAGTGAAGGGGGGCTGGAAGAAGCTTTCTTT
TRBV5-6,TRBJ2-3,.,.,CASSLVDAGGIDTQYF,TGTGCCAGCAGCTTGGTTGACGCCGGAGGTATAGATACGCAGTATTTT
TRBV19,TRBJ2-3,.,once,CATSRGSGGVTDTQYF,TGTGCCACCTCCCGGGGGTCAGGGGGGGTTACAGATACGCAGTATTTT
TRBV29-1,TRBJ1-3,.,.,CSVVVGGNTIYF,TGCAGCGTTGTGGTAGGGGGAAACACCATATATTTT
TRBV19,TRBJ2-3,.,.,CASSKAQPPSDTQYF,TGTGCCAGTAGTAAGGCGCAGCCACCCTCAGATACGCAGTATTTT
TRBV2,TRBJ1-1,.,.,CASSGTSWVGAFF,TGTGCCAGCAGTGGAACCTCCTGGGTAGGAGCTTTCTTT
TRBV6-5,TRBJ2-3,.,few,CASSYAGSTSTDTQYF,TGTGCCAGCAGTTACGCTGGTAGCACGAGCACAGATACGCAGTATTTT
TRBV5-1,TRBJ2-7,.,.,CASSLEAPSYEQYF,TGCGCCAGCAGCTTGGAGGCTCCTTCCTACGAGCAGTACTTC
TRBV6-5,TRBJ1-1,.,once,CASSWGDSTEAFF,TGTGCCAGCAGTTGGGGAGATTCCACTGAAGCTTTCTTT
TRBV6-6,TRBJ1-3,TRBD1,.,CASSLQGAGNTIYF,TGTGCCAGCAGCCTACAGGGGGCTGGAAACACCATATATTTT
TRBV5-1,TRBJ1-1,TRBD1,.,CASSLGTGIALEAFF,TGCGCCAGCAGCTTGGGGACAGGGATTGCACTTGAAGCTTTCTTT
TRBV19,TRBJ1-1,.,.,CASSIGGLGGTEAFF,TGTGCCAGTAGTATAGGGGGCCTGGGCGGCACTGAAGCTTTCTTT
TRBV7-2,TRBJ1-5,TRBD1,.,CASNNAGGTNQPQHF,TGTGCCAGCAATAACGCAGGGGGCACCAATCAGCCCCAGCATTTT
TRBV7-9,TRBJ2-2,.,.,CASSSWESSTGELFF,TGTGCCAGCAGCTCATGGGAATCAAGCACCGGGGAGCTGTTTTTT
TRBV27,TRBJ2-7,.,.,CASKISPHSSYEQYF,TGTGCCAGCAAGATTAGCCCCCATAGCTCCTACGAGCAGTACTTC